This TCR beta chain was identified in a study of blood T cell repertoires in COVID-19. Study in general: Acute and convalescent COVID-19 samples came from the United States, Italy and Spain. T cells, B-cell-depleted T cells, or PBMCs provided the cDNA or gDNA that served as material.

This clone appeared a single time. The CDR3 sequence is 18 residues long. V dropped 5 bases and J dropped 0; count of bases not matched to a gene: 14. In germline, CDR1 is SGHVS, CDR2 FQNEAQ. Methods used by the authors: Scientists estimated how many nucleated cells there were by amplifying reference gene primers. Clones were read by immunoSEQ multiplex PCR, and TCRdb kept only the in-frame ones, dropping some. The DNA was the basis for D and trimming; V, J and clone size are from that table. The sample shows approximately 35,000 clones, nearly 80% of them seen only once. The material sequenced was peripheral blood. The rearrangement links TRBV7-8 to TRBJ1-2; 8 bases are shared with TRBD1. This sequence was found in a man older than 75 with acute or convalescent COVID-19. In nucleotides, the CDR3 is TGTGCCAGCAGCGCACGACCCAGGGGGCCAACCTCTAACTATGGCTACACCTTC. Translation gives CASSARPRGPTSNYGYTF.